Shown below are 16 T cell receptor beta chains from a single sample sequenced in a study of T-cell memory formation after mild COVID-19. A single record per CDR3 protein comes from TCRdb applying MiXCR to the 5' RACE reads. The table records about 400,000 distinct CDR3 sequences, around a quarter of them present only once. Sequenced input: PBMCs or a T cell subset sorted from them (not recorded which). Source of these receptors: an adult woman who had mild COVID-19 (a few samples of this study predate the infection). Cell type and time point are not known.

The chain carries TRBV7-2 and TRBJ2-1, with 14 bases that match TRBD2. V trimming: 1 base; J trimming: 9 bases; junction bases outside the gene matches: 8. Per germline, CDR1 SGHTA and CDR2 FQGNSA. The CDR3 totals 17 residues. The CDR3 bases are TGTGCCAGCAGCTTAGGGGGACTAGCGGGAGTTCGGGTTGAGCAGTTCTTC. It specifies CASSLGGLAGVRVEQFF. Full variable domain (rest looked up from reference TRBV7-2 and TRBJ2-1): GAGVSQSPSNKVTEKGKDVELRCDPISGHTALYWYRQSLGQGLEFLIYFQGNSAPDKSGLPSDRFSAERTGGSVSTLTIQRTQQEDSAVYLCASSLGGLAGVRVEQFFGPGTRLTVL.

V gene TRBV6-1 combines with J gene TRBJ1-5; D call uncertain. This CDR3 spans 12 amino acids. Germline CDR1 is MNHNS and CDR2 is SASEGT. The V gene lost 7 bases and the J gene lost 0 bases, with 4 bases spanning the gap. As DNA, the CDR3 is TGTGCCAGCACCTATAGCAATCAGCCCCAGCATTTT. Translated: CASTYSNQPQHF.

V and J are TRBV12-3 or TRBV12-4 and TRBJ2-7; a weak D match, TRBD2 (5 bases). The V gene lost 3 bases and the J gene lost 5 bases, with 11 bases spanning the gap. This CDR3 region has 13 residues. CDR3 protein: CASSFIPRDEQYF. CDR3 nucleotides: TGTGCCAGCAGTTTTATTCCGCGGGACGAGCAGTACTTC.

This clonotype has only a few counts. The chain recombines TRBV20-1 with TRBJ2-1; 15 nucleotides line up with TRBD2. Trimming took 6 bases from V and 9 from J; bases not matched to a gene: 9. The CDR3 consists of 15 residues. Germline V gene sequence: CDR1 DFQATT, CDR2 SNEGSKA (reference sequence). CDR3 DNA sequence: TGCAGTGCCGTTGGGGGACTAGCGGGAGGATTTGAGCAGTTCTTC. Translated: CSAVGGLAGGFEQFF.

This clonotype appeared many times. The chain carries TRBV29-1 and TRBJ2-2; D unresolved. This CDR3 comprises 11 residues. The germline V gene encodes CDR1 SQVTM and CDR2 ANQGSEA. Trimming stripped 8 bases from V and 3 bases from J, with 7 bases between. CDR3 protein: CSFRDTGELFF. The CDR3 DNA reads as TGCAGCTTTAGAGACACCGGGGAGCTGTTTTTT.

The rearrangement links TRBV7-3 to TRBJ2-3; 8 bases are shared with TRBD2. The CDR3 length is 15 residues. V lost 5 bases to trimming and J lost 6 bases; unmatched junction nucleotides: 10. Looked up from germline, CDR1 is SGHTA and CDR2 is FQGTGA. In DNA form, the CDR3 reads TGTGCCAGCAGCCCCGGGAGGGCCGGTGAGGATACGCAGTATTTT. Amino acids: CASSPGRAGEDTQYF.

This clonotype was found a few times. The rearrangement links TRBV20-1 to TRBJ2-7, with a tentative D call TRBD2 (6 bases). V lost 4 bases, J lost 5 bases, and 18 bases lay in between. Germline V CDR1 and CDR2: DFQATT, SNEGSKA (reference sequence). This CDR3 is built from 14 residues. CDR3 DNA sequence: TGCAGTGCTATAGTGGGGACTGGTAATCACGAGCAGTACTTC. This codes for CSAIVGTGNHEQYF.

The genes are TRBV6-6 and TRBJ2-7; possibly TRBD2 for D (5 bases). The CDR3 covers 16 residues. V shed 2 bases and J shed 0 bases, with 14 bases lying between them. Germline V CDR1 and CDR2: MNHNY, SVGAGI (reference sequence). The CDR3 DNA is TGTGCCAGCAGTTACGGCCCCCCGGGGAGCTCCTACGAGCAGTACTTC. Translation: CASSYGPPGSSYEQYF.

This clonotype was observed a few times. The rearrangement joins TRBV4-2 to TRBJ1-5; D gene unclear. The V gene lost 0 bases and the J gene lost 2 bases, with 8 bases spanning the gap. The germline V gene has CDR1 LGHNA and CDR2 YNFKEQ. This CDR3 has 15 amino acids. The CDR3: CASSQERAGNQPQHF. For the CDR3, the DNA is TGTGCCAGCAGCCAAGAGAGGGCGGGCAATCAGCCCCAGCATTTT.

This clonotype was counted between two and nine times. The J gene is TRBJ2-7, the V gene TRBV30, with 9 bases identical to TRBD1. This CDR3 comprises 19 residues. Per the germline V gene, CDR1 is GTSNPN and CDR2 is SVGIG (reference sequence). V gave up 5 bases and J gave up 0 bases; unmatched junction bases: 20. In DNA form, the CDR3 reads TGTGCCTGGCAGAGATACTGGGGACAGGGATCTTACCCCTCCTACGAGCAGTACTTC. Residues: CAWQRYWGQGSYPSYEQYF.

The rearrangement joins TRBV5-1 to TRBJ1-1; D gene uncertain. The CDR3 sequence is 16 residues long. Trimming removed 0 bases from V and 0 bases from J, with 12 bases in between. Per the germline V gene, CDR1 is SGHRS and CDR2 is YFSETQ. This chain's CDR3 is CASSLEGGRLNTEAFF. DNA of the CDR3: TGCGCCAGCAGCTTGGAGGGCGGTCGGCTGAACACTGAAGCTTTCTTT.

The chain has TRBV20-1 and TRBJ2-1, with D unclear. The germline CDR1 and CDR2 sequences are DFQATT and SNEGSKA (reference sequence). The CDR3 is 16 residues long. V shed 5 bases and J shed 6 bases, with 23 bases lying between them. The CDR3 loop is CSAPSPRWGMGNEQFF. The CDR3 coding sequence is TGCAGTGCTCCCTCCCCGAGGTGGGGTATGGGCAATGAGCAGTTCTTC.

This clonotype was seen a handful of times. This chain links TRBV4-3 with TRBJ2-3, with D unresolved. The V gene's germline CDR1 is LGHNA and CDR2 YSLEER. V was cut by 0 bases and J by 3 bases, with 16 bases left in between. The CDR3 length is 17 residues. CDR3 bases: TGCGCCAGCAGCCAAGAAATCGGTCCCCCCTATACAGATACGCAGTATTTT. Its protein product is CASSQEIGPPYTDTQYF.

V usage is TRBV24-1 and J usage is TRBJ2-1; D is perhaps TRBD2 (5 bases). The CDR3 totals 12 residues. Germline CDR1 reads KGHDR; CDR2 reads SFDVKD. Trimming took 4 bases from V and 15 from J, leaving 15 bases between them. The CDR3 DNA follows: TGTGCCACCAGTGACACTGGACTTAGGAGGTTCTTC. It codes for CATSDTGLRRFF.

The genes are TRBV5-1 and TRBJ1-1, with TRBD1 identical over 8 bases. Germline V lookup: CDR1 SGHRS, CDR2 YFSETQ. CDR3 size: 15 residues. V gave up 0 bases and J gave up 4 bases; unmatched junction bases: 5. The CDR3 region has the DNA TGCGCCAGCAGCTTGGAGGGGGACAGGTTCACTGAAGCTTTCTTT. It yields the protein CASSLEGDRFTEAFF. The full variable domain, rest sourced from reference TRBV5-1 and TRBJ1-1, is KAGVTQTPRYLIKTRGQQVTLSCSPISGHRSVSWYQQTPGQGLQFLFEYFSETQRNKGNFPGRFSGRQFSNSRSEMNVSTLELGDSALYLCASSLEGDRFTEAFFGQGTRLTVV.

This clonotype has just a few counts. The gene calls are TRBV18 and TRBJ2-7; the D call may be TRBD1 or TRBD2 (5 bases each). The V gene's germline CDR1 is KGHSH and CDR2 LQKENI. Trimming removed 5 bases from V and 0 bases from J, with 17 bases in between. The CDR3 length is 16 residues. Written as DNA, the CDR3 is TGTGCCAGCTCATCCGACCGGGACGGTTTCTCCTACGAGCAGTACTTC. Protein: CASSSDRDGFSYEQYF.